Listed below are T cell receptor beta chains from one sample, sequenced in a study of beta chain features in type 1 diabetes. Sequencing used immunoSEQ multiplex PCR; TCRdb keeps in-frame clones, though not all of them. Of hundreds of thousands of clones in the sample, roughly 15% were seen once. Material: naive CD4+ T cells from blood. These receptors came from a young woman in good health. The CDR3 runs from the conserved cysteine through the conserved F or W. The D gene is left open where the match is weak. The size field is filled for only some rows; it gives once, few, many or a size class.

D gene	V gene	J gene	clone size	CDR3 DNA	CDR3 protein
TRBD1	TRBV10-3	TRBJ1-3	NA	TGTGCCATCAGTGAGGGAGGGACAGGGACCCGTCGCTCTGGAAACACCATATATTTT	CAISEGGTGTRRSGNTIYF
NA	TRBV2	TRBJ1-4	NA	TGTGCCAGCAGGACGATAGGGGAAGAAAAACTGTTTTTT	CASRTIGEEKLFF
TRBD2	TRBV6-5	TRBJ2-7	NA	TGTGCCAGCAGAGCGGGACGTGCGATATACGAGCAGTACTTC	CASRAGRAIYEQYF
NA	TRBV28	TRBJ2-1	NA	TGTGCCAGCAGTCCGACAGGAAAAGGCTACAATGAGCAGTTCTTC	CASSPTGKGYNEQFF
TRBD1	TRBV9	TRBJ1-1	few	TGTGCCAGCAGCAGCAGGGGGCATGCCACTGAAGCTTTCTTT	CASSSRGHATEAFF
NA	TRBV7-2	TRBJ2-4	NA	TGTGCCAGCAGCTTAGAATCCGCCTTGGACATTCAGTACTTC	CASSLESALDIQYF
NA	TRBV11-2	TRBJ2-1	few	TGTGCCAGCAGCTTAGATCACCTGAATGAGCAGTTCTTC	CASSLDHLNEQFF
NA	TRBV27	TRBJ1-1	once	TGTGCCAGCCGGCGCGGTCGCACTGAAGCTTTCTTT	CASRRGRTEAFF
TRBD2	TRBV5-4	TRBJ2-2	few	TGTGCCAGCAGCTTGCCCCTACTAGCGGGGAAGAACACCGGGGAGCTGTTTTTT	CASSLPLLAGKNTGELFF
NA	TRBV7-9	TRBJ1-4	many	TGTGCCAGCAGCCGTGGACAGTTCAATGAAAAACTGTTTTTT	CASSRGQFNEKLFF
NA	TRBV5-4	TRBJ2-3	NA	TGTGCCAGCAGCTTGGGAGGCACAGATACGCAGTATTTT	CASSLGGTDTQYF
NA	TRBV10-3	TRBJ1-2	NA	TGTGCCATCAGGGGGGGAGACTATGGCTACACCTTC	CAIRGGDYGYTF
TRBD1	TRBV7-2	TRBJ2-1	NA	TGTGCCAGCAGCTCCGGACAGGGAAACTACAATGAGCAGTTCTTC	CASSSGQGNYNEQFF
NA	TRBV6-5	TRBJ2-5	few	TGTGCCAGCAGTTACTCCGGACAGAGGTTACAAGAGACCCAGTACTTC	CASSYSGQRLQETQYF
NA	TRBV7-9	TRBJ2-1	few	TGTGCCAGCAGCTTAGGGGGCGGCGGCGGGCTCTACAATGAGCAGTTCTTC	CASSLGGGGGLYNEQFF
NA	TRBV7-7	TRBJ2-1	few	TGTGCTAGCAGCTGGGGACTCAAAAGCCCTTATAGTCTGTTCTTC	CASSWGLKSPYSLFF
TRBD2	TRBV2	TRBJ2-5	few	TGTGCCAGCAGTATACTAGCGGCTCAAGAGACCCAGTACTTC	CASSILAAQETQYF
TRBD1	TRBV7-9	TRBJ2-6	NA	TGTGCCAGCAGCCCAGGACAGGGGAAATGGAGTGGGGCCAACGTCCTGACTTTC	CASSPGQGKWSGANVLTF
TRBD1	TRBV28	TRBJ1-2	few	TGTGCCAGCAGAAAACAGGGGTTGGGCTACACCTTC	CASRKQGLGYTF
NA	TRBV28	TRBJ1-2	NA	TGTGCCAGCAGCATAGAGGGGGTAGCTAACTATGGCTACACCTTC	CASSIEGVANYGYTF
TRBD1	TRBV19	TRBJ2-1	NA	TGTGCCAGTAGGGGGGCCGGGACAGGCGGCTACAATGAGCAGTTCTTC	CASRGAGTGGYNEQFF
NA	TRBV10-3	TRBJ2-7	many	TGTGCCATCAGTGTTGATGCTTACGAGCAGTACTTC	CAISVDAYEQYF
NA	TRBV19	TRBJ2-5	few	TGTGCCAGAAAGACCCGGGGGGCGAAGGAGACCCAGTACTTC	CARKTRGAKETQYF
TRBD2	TRBV9	TRBJ2-7	NA	TGTGCCAGCAGCGTAGGGCTAGCGGGCCCGTACGAGCAGTACTTC	CASSVGLAGPYEQYF
NA	TRBV19	TRBJ1-2	NA	TGTGCCAGTAGTATCTGGGAGGGGACCTATGGCTACACCTTC	CASSIWEGTYGYTF
NA	TRBV7-2	TRBJ2-7	few	TGTGCCAGCACTCCCTCAGGTTTCTCCTACGAGCAGTACTTC	CASTPSGFSYEQYF
TRBD2	TRBV7-7	TRBJ2-3	NA	TGTGCTAGCAGCCTAGGACTAGCGGGAGCCACAGATACGCAGTATTTT	CASSLGLAGATDTQYF
TRBD2	TRBV7-2	TRBJ2-7	NA	TGTGCCAGCAGCTTCCGGCGGGAGCAATACGAGCAGTACTTC	CASSFRREQYEQYF
TRBD2	TRBV7-2	TRBJ2-7	NA	TGTGCCAGCAGCAAGACTAGCGGTGCCTACGAGCAGTACTTC	CASSKTSGAYEQYF
TRBD1	TRBV29-1	TRBJ2-5	few	TGCAGCGTTGAAGGACAGGGGATGGGGACCCAGTACTTC	CSVEGQGMGTQYF
TRBD2	TRBV15	TRBJ2-1	NA	TGTGCCACCAGCAGGGCTATAGCGGGGACCTACAATGAGCAGTTCTTC	CATSRAIAGTYNEQFF
NA	TRBV11-3	TRBJ2-7	NA	TGTGCCAGCAGCGCCGGGCCCAATTCACCCGAGCAGTACTTC	CASSAGPNSPEQYF
NA	TRBV5-4	TRBJ2-1	NA	TGTGCCAGCAGCTTGTTTGGGGCAACCTACAATGAGCAGTTCTTC	CASSLFGATYNEQFF
TRBD2	TRBV9	TRBJ2-7	few	TGTGCCAGCAGCGTAGGGGGGCTAGCGGGAGTCGAGCAGTACTTC	CASSVGGLAGVEQYF
NA	TRBV7-2	TRBJ2-5	few	TGTGCCAGCGGGGTCCAAGAGACCCAGTACTTC	CASGVQETQYF
TRBD1	TRBV15	TRBJ2-7	few	TGTGCCACCAGCAGAGGTGGACAGGGGGCTAGATACGAGCAGTACTTC	CATSRGGQGARYEQYF
NA	TRBV10-3	TRBJ1-1	NA	TGTGCCATCAGAGTCGACAGGAACACTGAAGCTTTCTTT	CAIRVDRNTEAFF
NA	TRBV11-2	TRBJ2-7	few	TGTGCCAGCAGCTTAGTTTCCCAAATCTACGAGCAGTACTTC	CASSLVSQIYEQYF
TRBD1	TRBV6-5	TRBJ2-5	NA	TGTGCCAGCAGTCGACAGGGCTGGGGGACCCAGTACTTC	CASSRQGWGTQYF
NA	TRBV5-5	TRBJ1-5	NA	TGTGCCAGCAGCCACAGGGAATACAATCAGCCCCAGCATTTT	CASSHREYNQPQHF
NA	TRBV28	TRBJ2-7	NA	TGTGCCAGCAGTCGATACAGGATTGGCTACGAGCAGTACTTC	CASSRYRIGYEQYF
TRBD2	TRBV7-2	TRBJ2-1	few	TGTGCCAGCAGCCTCTATAGCGGGAGGGCCGCTGAGCAGTTCTTC	CASSLYSGRAAEQFF
NA	TRBV18	TRBJ2-7	NA	TGTGCCAGCTCACTTACTACCGGCCAGGCCTACGAGCAGTACTTC	CASSLTTGQAYEQYF
TRBD2	TRBV4-1	TRBJ2-1	few	TGCGCCAGCAGCCAAGCCCTAGCGGGAGTCAGGATGAATGAGCAGTTCTTC	CASSQALAGVRMNEQFF
NA	TRBV14	TRBJ2-1	NA	TGTGCCAGCAGCCAAGCCGATGAGCAGTTCTTC	CASSQADEQFF
NA	TRBV9	TRBJ1-4	NA	TGTGCCAGCAGTGCGACAGTGGTTAATGAAAAACTGTTTTTT	CASSATVVNEKLFF
NA	TRBV20-1	TRBJ2-5	NA	TGCAGTGCGGACCTCCGGCCTCAGTACTTC	CSADLRPQYF
NA	TRBV4-3	TRBJ1-5	NA	TGCGCCAGCAGCCAAGCCCCCAGTCGCGATCAGCCCCAGCATTTT	CASSQAPSRDQPQHF
NA	TRBV28	TRBJ2-1	few	TGTGCCAGCAGTCCCCGGACAGAGCAGTTCTTC	CASSPRTEQFF
TRBD2	TRBV15	TRBJ2-2	NA	TGTGCCACCAGCAAGGCTAGCGGGCGCAACACCGGGGAGCTGTTTTTT	CATSKASGRNTGELFF